This TCR beta chain was recovered during a study of post-analysis software for immune sequencing data. Study-level background: Relapsing-remitting, secondary progressive and progressive-relapsing multiple sclerosis were all included among the disease courses.

Concerning this clonotype itself: Its antigen is not identified.

Per germline, CDR1 SEHNR and CDR2 FQNEAQ (reference sequence). The CDR3 runs to 13 residues. Whole-study results and caveats: Comparison with controls showed significantly lower normalized Chao1 diversity in multiple sclerosis patients. Five TRBV segments appeared more often in patients than in controls, and TRBV5-6, TRBV5-1 and TRBV20-1 were among these.

Unique molecular identifiers were built into the TCR beta cDNA libraries. About 500,000 cDNA molecules came from approximately 1 to 10 million T cells. TCRdb reanalysed the PCR reads using MiXCR and keeps one entry per CDR3 protein. This sample has about 810,000 distinct CDR3 sequences; approximately 50% occur once, and the top ten carry around 4.5%. The sequenced sample was blood. The rearrangement links TRBV7-9 to TRBJ2-4; 8 bases agree with TRBD1. The DNA end is more similar to TRBJ2-7, so the J call may be wrong. The clonotype originates from a girl aged 10 to 17 with multiple sclerosis. CDR3 DNA sequence: TGTGCCAGCAGCGTATTGACAGGGGACGAGCAGTACTTC. This sequence encodes CASSVLTGDEQYF.